A single TCR beta chain is shown here with its context. Its target is unknown. V shed 8 bases and J shed 3 bases, with 11 bases lying between them. This CDR3 is built from 12 residues. CDR1 is LGHDT and CDR2 is YNNKEL in the germline V gene (reference sequence). These data come from a study of T cell responses to AZD1222 COVID-19 vaccine. Notes on the study in general: The study found Spike-specific TCR breadth and depth rose after two AZD1222 doses.

Data came from immunoSEQ multiplex PCR; TCRdb stores just in-frame clones and leaves some out. The sample records some 120,000 clones, 88% being singletons. The specimen was peripheral blood, collected on day 0 of AZD1222 vaccination. This chain uses TRBV3-1 (or the pseudogene TRBV3-2) with TRBJ2-7; maybe TRBD1 (5 bases). The clonotype comes from an adult in good health. CDR3 sequence reads: CASGARDYEQYF. In nucleotides, the CDR3 is TGTGCCAGCGGAGCCAGGGACTACGAGCAGTACTTC.